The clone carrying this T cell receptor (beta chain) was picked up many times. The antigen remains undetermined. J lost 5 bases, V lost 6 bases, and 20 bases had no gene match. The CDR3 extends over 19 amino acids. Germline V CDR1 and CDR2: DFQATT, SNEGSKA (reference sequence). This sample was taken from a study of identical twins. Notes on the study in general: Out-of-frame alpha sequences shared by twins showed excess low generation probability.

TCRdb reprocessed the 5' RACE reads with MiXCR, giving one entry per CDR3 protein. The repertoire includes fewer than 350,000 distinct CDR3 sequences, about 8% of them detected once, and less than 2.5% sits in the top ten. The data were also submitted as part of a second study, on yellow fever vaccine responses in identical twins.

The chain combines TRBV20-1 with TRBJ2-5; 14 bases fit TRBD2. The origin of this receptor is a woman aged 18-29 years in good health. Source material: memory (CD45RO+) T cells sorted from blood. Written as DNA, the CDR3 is TGCAGTGCGTGGACTAGCGGGAGGAACCCTAAATCCGCCCGGGAGACCCAGTACTTC. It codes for CSAWTSGRNPKSARETQYF.